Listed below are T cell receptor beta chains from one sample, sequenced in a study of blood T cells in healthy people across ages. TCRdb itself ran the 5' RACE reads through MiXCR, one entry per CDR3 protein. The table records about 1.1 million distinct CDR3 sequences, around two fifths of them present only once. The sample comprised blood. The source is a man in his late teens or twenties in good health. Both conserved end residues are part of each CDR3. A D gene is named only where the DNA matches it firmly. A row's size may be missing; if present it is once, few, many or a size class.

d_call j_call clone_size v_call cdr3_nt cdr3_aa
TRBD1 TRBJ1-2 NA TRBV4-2 TGTGCCAGCAGCCAAGGCAAACCAGGGGGAAGGTATGGCTACACCTTC CASSQGKPGGRYGYTF
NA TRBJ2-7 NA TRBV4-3 TGCGCCAGCAGCCAAGAGGATGCAGGGTCTTCCGAGCAGTACTTC CASSQEDAGSSEQYF
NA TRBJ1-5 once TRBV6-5 TGTGCCAGCAGTAACGGGGTGAGCAATCAGCCCCAGCATTTT CASSNGVSNQPQHF
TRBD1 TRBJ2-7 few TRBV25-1 TGTGCCAGCAGTGAATATGGGGACAGGGCGGCCTACGAGCAGTACTTC CASSEYGDRAAYEQYF
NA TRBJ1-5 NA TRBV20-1 TGCAGTGCTAGCGGGACACCGGTGGGTCAGCCCCAGCATTTT CSASGTPVGQPQHF
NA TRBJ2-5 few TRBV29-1 TGCAGCGTTGCGGCAGCTACGAGAGAACAAGAGACCCAGTACTTC CSVAAATREQETQYF
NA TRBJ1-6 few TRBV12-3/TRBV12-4 TGTGCCAGCAGTTTAGCCCCTCCTTATAATTCACCCCTCCACTTT CASSLAPPYNSPLHF
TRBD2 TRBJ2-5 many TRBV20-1 TGCAGTACCTCCCCATTGGGACTAGCGGGGGTGAATGAGCAGTACTTC CSTSPLGLAGVNEQYF
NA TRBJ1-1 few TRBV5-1 TGCGCCAGCAGCTGGGAGACGTATCCCTACAGTGAGACTGAAGCTTTCTTT CASSWETYPYSETEAFF
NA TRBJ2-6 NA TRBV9 TGTGCCAGCTACTCGGGCCTTGGGGCCAACGTCCTGACTTTC CASYSGLGANVLTF
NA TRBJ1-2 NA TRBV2 TGTGCCAGCAGTGAAGAACGGGCCTATGGCTACACCTTC CASSEERAYGYTF
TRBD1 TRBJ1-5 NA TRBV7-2 TGTGCCAGCAGCCTCTCGACAGGGCCCAATCAGCCCCAGCAGTTT CASSLSTGPNQPQQF
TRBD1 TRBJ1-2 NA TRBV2 TGTGCCAGCAGTCTCCGGGACAGCGGCTACACCTTC CASSLRDSGYTF
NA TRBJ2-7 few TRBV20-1 TGCAGTGCGACCGTACCTCGGCTCTATGACGAGCAGTACTTC CSATVPRLYDEQYF
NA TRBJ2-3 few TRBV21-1 TGTGCCAGCAGCAAATATGGGGGATCCAGTTGGAGCACAGATACGCAGTATTTT CASSKYGGSSWSTDTQYF
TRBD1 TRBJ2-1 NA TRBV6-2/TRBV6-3 TGTGCCAGCAGAACCACCTACTTTTCGACAGGGGGAACCTACAATGAGCAGTTCTTC CASRTTYFSTGGTYNEQFF
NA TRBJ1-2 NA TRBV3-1 TGTGCCAGCAGCCCCCGTGGACACGATAACTATGGCTACACCTTC CASSPRGHDNYGYTF
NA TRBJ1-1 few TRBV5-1 TGCGCCAGCAGCCCTGGTAGGCAGGGAGGCACTGAAGCTTTCTTT CASSPGRQGGTEAFF
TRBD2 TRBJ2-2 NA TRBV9 TGTGCCAGCAGCGCCGGGACTAGAAACACCGGGGAGCTGTTTTTT CASSAGTRNTGELFF
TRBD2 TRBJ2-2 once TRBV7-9 TGTGCCAGCAGCTTACGGTCAGCGGGGGACACCGGGGAGCTGTTTTTT CASSLRSAGDTGELFF
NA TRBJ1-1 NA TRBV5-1 TGCGCCAGCAGCCCTCAATCCGACAGGACGAACACTGAAGCTTTCTTT CASSPQSDRTNTEAFF
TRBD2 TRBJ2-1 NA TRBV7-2 TGTGCCAGCAGCCTCTCACCGGGACTAGCGGGAGGTGGTGAGCAGTTCTTC CASSLSPGLAGGGEQFF
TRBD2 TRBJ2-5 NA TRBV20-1 TGCAGTGCTAGAGATAGGACTAGCGGGGGGCAAGAGACCCAGTACTTC CSARDRTSGGQETQYF
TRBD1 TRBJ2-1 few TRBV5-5 TGTGCCAGCAGCTCACGACAGGGGGGCTACAATGAGCAGTTCTTC CASSSRQGGYNEQFF
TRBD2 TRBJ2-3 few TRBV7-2 TGTGCCAGCAGCGTCCGACTAGCGGGGCGTACAGATACGCAGTATTTT CASSVRLAGRTDTQYF
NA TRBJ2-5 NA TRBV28 TGTGCCAGCAGTTTACCGGAGACCCAGTACTTC CASSLPETQYF
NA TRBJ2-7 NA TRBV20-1 TGCAGTGCTGGACCTCCGGAGCCGACCTACGAGCAGTACTTC CSAGPPEPTYEQYF
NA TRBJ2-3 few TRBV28 TGTGCCAGCAGTTTTCAGCTCCCGGGACCCAAGGAGGAAGATACGCAGTATTTT CASSFQLPGPKEEDTQYF
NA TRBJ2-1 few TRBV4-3 TGCGCCAGCAGCCTGTCATGGACCAACAATGAGCAGTTCTTC CASSLSWTNNEQFF
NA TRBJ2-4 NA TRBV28 TGTGCCAGCAAGGGGGACAAAAACATTCAGTACTTC CASKGDKNIQYF
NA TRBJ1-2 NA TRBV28 TGTGCCAGTAGTTTAGTCAGGGAACCCAACTATGGCCACACCTTC CASSLVREPNYGHTF
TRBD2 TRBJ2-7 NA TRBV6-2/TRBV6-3 TGTGCCAGCAGTTTGACCAGCGGGGGGGTTGCTGAGCAGTACTTC CASSLTSGGVAEQYF
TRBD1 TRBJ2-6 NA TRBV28 TGTGCCAGCAGTTTGGAAGTGGGTGGACAGGGTGGCAACGTCCTGACTTTC CASSLEVGGQGGNVLTF
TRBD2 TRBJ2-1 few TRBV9 TGTGCCAGCAGCGTTAGCGGGGGTGACTACAATGAGCAGTTCTTC CASSVSGGDYNEQFF
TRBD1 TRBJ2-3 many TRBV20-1 TGCAGTGCTGAGACAGGGTTGACGCAGTATTTT CSAETGLTQYF
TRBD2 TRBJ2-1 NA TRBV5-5 TGTGCCAGCAGCCGGCGGGGGATGGAATGCGGTGAGCAGTTCTTC CASSRRGMECGEQFF
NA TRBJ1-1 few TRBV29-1 TGCAGCGTTGAGTACAACACTGAAGCTTTCTTT CSVEYNTEAFF
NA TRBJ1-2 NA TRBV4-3 TGCGCCAGCAGCCAAGACAGGGCACCGGCCTATGGCTACACCTTC CASSQDRAPAYGYTF
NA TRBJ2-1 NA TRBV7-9 TGTGCCAGCAGCTTTGACGGGGTCTACAATGAGCAGTTCTTC CASSFDGVYNEQFF
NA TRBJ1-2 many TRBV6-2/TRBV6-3 TGTGCCAGCAGCCTTCAGGTGAACTATGGCTACACCTTC CASSLQVNYGYTF
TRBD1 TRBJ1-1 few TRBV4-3 TGCGCCAGCAGCCAAGATAGATTAGGGGGACAGGCGTTAACTGAAGCTTTCTTT CASSQDRLGGQALTEAFF
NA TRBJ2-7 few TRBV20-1 TGCAGTGCCGGAAGGGGACTGGGCTACGAGCAGTACTTC CSAGRGLGYEQYF
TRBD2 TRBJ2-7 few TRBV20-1 TGCAGTGCTAGAGATGGACTAGCGGGGGCCAATGAGCAGTACTTC CSARDGLAGANEQYF
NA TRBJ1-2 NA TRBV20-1 TGCAGTGCTAGAGATATAACAGTCAACTATGGCTACACCTTC CSARDITVNYGYTF
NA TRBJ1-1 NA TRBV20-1 TGCAGTGCCCCCACCGGGGTCCTGAACACTGAAGTTTTCTTT CSAPTGVLNTEVFF
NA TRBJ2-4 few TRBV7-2 TGTGCCAGCAGCTTTCTCGGGCAGGGGAGTGAGCAGTACTTC CASSFLGQGSEQYF
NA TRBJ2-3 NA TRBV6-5 TGTGCCACCAGTGTGGGGCTGGGCACAGATACGCAGTATTTT CATSVGLGTDTQYF
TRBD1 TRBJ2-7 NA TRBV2 TGTGCCAGCACCTACACAGGGGATCCCTACGAGCAGTACTTC CASTYTGDPYEQYF
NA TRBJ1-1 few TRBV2 TGTGCCAGCAGTGGACGGCTTGAAGCTTTCTTT CASSGRLEAFF
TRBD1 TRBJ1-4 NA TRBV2 TGTGCCAGCAACCCCTCGACAGGGGGGGCTAATGAAAAACTGTTTTTT CASNPSTGGANEKLFF
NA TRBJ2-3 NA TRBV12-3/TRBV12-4 TGTGCCAGCAGTTTTTTTGGGGACTCTAGCGCAGATACGCAGTATTTT CASSFFGDSSADTQYF
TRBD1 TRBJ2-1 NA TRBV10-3 TGTGCCAACGCTGACAGGGGACTTCAGCAGTTCTTC CANADRGLQQFF
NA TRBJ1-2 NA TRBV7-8 TGTGCCAGCATCTCTAACTATGGCTACACCTTC CASISNYGYTF
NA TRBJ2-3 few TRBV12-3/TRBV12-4 TGTGCCAGCCGATCAGGGAGCACAGATACGCAGTATTTT CASRSGSTDTQYF
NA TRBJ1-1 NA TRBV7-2 TGTGCCAGCAGCCAATTTTCGAGTACTGAAGCTTTCTTT CASSQFSSTEAFF